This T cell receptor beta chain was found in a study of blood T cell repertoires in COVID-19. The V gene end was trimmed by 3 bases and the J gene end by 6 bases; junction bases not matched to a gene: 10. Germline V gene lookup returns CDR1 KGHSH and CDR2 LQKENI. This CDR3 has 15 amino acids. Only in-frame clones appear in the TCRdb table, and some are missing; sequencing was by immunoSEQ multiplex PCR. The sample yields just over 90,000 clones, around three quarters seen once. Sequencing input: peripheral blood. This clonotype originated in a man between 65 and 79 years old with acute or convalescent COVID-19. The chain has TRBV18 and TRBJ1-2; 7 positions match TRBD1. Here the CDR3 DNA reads TGTGCCAGCTCACCCTACAGGGGTCCGCGGGATGGCTACACCTTC. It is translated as CASSPYRGPRDGYTF.